This section outlines one TCR beta chain sequence together with its context. Its antigen remains unidentified. The data belong to a study of identical twins. Study-wide results and limits: The conclusions drew on cross-sectional statistical analysis instead of tracking the same donors. Abundant cord blood beta clonotypes carried fewer insertions; memory repertoires showed none.

Template switching (which added a universal primer site) was used, and cDNA carried unique molecular identifiers. TCRdb fed the 5' RACE reads into MiXCR, producing one record per CDR3 protein. The sample comprises around 1.7 million distinct CDR3 sequences, 32% of which are singletons, and approximately 0.25% rests with the top ten. Trimming removed 6 bases at V and 6 bases at J, with 15 bases between. Germline CDR1 reads MNHNS; CDR2 reads SASEGT. This CDR3 comprises 13 residues. The chain links TRBV6-1 to TRBJ2-7; D not certain. The sequence was obtained from a newborn girl in good health. What was sequenced was cord blood. The CDR3 region is CASSPFGLTEQYF. The CDR3, as DNA: TGTGCCAGCAGCCCATTTGGGCTTACCGAGCAGTACTTC.